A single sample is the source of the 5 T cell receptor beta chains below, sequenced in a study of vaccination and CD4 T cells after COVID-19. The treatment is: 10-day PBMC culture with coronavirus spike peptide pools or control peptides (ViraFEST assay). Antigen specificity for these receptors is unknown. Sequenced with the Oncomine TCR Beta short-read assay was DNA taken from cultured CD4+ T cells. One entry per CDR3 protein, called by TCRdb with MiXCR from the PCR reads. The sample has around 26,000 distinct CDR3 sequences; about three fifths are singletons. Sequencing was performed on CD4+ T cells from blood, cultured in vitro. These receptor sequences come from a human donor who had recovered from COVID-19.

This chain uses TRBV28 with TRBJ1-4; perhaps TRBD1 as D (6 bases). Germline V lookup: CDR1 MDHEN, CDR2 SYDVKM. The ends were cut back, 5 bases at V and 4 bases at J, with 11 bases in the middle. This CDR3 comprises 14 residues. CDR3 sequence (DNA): TGTGCCAGCAGTCTAGGAGGGGGTAATGAAAAACTGTTTTTT. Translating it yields CASSLGGGNEKLFF. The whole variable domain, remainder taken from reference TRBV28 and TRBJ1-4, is DVKVTQSSRYLVKRTGEKVFLECVQDMDHENMFWYRQDPGLGLRLIYFSYDVKMKEKGDIPEGYSVSREKKERFSLILESASTNQTSMYLCASSLGGGNEKLFFGSGTQLSVL.

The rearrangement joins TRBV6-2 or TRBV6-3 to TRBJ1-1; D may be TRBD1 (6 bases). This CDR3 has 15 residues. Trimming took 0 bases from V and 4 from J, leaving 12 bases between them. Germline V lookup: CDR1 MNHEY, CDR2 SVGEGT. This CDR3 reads CASSYSWGRSTEAFF. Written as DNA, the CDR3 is TGTGCCAGCAGTTACTCGTGGGGGCGGAGCACTGAAGCTTTCTTT.

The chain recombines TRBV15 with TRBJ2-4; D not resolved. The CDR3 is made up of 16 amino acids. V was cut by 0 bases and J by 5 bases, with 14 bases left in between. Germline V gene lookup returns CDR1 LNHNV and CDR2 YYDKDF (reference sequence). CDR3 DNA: TGTGCCACCAGCAGAGATCTGGCCGAGGTCGAAAACATTCAGTACTTC. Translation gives CATSRDLAEVENIQYF.

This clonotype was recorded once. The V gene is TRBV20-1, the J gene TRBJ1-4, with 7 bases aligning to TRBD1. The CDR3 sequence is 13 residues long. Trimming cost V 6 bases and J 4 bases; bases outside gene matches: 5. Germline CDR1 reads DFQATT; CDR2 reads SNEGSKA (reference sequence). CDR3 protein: CSARDSLNEKLFF. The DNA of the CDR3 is TGCAGTGCCAGGGACAGCCTTAATGAAAAACTGTTTTTT.

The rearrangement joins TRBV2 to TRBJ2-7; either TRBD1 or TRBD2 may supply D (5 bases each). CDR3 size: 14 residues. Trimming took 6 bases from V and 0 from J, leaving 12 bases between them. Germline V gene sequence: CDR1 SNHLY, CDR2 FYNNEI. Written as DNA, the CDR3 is TGTGCCAGCAGACCGGGACCCCTCTCCTACGAGCAGTACTTC. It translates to CASRPGPLSYEQYF.